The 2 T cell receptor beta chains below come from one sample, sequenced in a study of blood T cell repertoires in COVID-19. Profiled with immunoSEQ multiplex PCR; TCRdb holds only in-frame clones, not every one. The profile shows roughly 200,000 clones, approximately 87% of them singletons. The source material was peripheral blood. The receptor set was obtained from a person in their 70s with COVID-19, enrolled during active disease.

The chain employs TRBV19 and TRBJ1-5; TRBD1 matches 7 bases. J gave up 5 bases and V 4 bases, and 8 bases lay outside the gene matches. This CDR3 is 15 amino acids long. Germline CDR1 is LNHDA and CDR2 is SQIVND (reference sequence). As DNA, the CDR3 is TGTGCCAGTAGTACCCGGGACAGAGGGGATCAGCCCCAGCATTTT. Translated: CASSTRDRGDQPQHF.

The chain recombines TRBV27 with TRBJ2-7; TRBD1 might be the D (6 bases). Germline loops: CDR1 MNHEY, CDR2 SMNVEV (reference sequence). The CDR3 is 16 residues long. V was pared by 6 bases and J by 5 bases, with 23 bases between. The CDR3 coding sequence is TGTGCCAGCAGCCGGATACCGGGACAAAGGGTCGACGAGCAGTACTTC. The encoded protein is CASSRIPGQRVDEQYF.